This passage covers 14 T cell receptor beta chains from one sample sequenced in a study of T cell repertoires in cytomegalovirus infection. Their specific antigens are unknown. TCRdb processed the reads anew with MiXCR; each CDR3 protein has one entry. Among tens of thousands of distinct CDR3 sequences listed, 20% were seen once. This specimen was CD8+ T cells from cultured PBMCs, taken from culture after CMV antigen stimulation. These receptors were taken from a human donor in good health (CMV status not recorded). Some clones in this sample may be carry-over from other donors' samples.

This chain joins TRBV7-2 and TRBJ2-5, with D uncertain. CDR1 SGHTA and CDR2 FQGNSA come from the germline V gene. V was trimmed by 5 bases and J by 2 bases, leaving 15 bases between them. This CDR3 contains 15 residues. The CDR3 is CASSPTVAPQETQYF. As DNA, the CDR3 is TGTGCCAGCAGCCCGACTGTTGCCCCACAAGAGACCCAGTACTTC.

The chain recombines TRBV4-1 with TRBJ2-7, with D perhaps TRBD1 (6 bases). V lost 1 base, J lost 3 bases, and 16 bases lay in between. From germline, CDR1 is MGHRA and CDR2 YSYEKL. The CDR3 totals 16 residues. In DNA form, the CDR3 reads TGCGCCAGCAGCCAAGGGCGAACAGGGATCCTCTACGAGCAGTACTTC. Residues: CASSQGRTGILYEQYF.

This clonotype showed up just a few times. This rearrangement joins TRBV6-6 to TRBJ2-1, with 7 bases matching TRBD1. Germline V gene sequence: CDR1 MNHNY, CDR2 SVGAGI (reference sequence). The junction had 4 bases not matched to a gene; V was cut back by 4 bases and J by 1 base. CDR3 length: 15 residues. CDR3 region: CASSFPGQSYNEQFF. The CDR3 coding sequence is TGTGCCAGCAGTTTTCCGGGACAGTCCTACAATGAGCAGTTCTTC.

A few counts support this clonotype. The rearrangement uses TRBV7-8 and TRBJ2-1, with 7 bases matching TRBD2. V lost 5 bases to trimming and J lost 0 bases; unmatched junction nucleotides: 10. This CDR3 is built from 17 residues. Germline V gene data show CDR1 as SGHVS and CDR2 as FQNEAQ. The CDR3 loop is CASSKAGLVISYNEQFF. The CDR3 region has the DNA TGTGCCAGCAGCAAAGCGGGGCTCGTGATCTCCTACAATGAGCAGTTCTTC.

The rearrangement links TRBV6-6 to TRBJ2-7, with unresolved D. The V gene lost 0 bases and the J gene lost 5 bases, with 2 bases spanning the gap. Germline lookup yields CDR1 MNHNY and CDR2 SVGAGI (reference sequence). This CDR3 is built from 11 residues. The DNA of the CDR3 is TGTGCCAGCAGTTACTCGGACGAGCAGTACTTC. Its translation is CASSYSDEQYF.

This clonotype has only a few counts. The CDR3 loop is CASSLARSDEAFF. CDR3 DNA: TGTGCCAGCAGCTTAGCTCGTTCGGATGAAGCTTTCTTT. The chain combines TRBV7-6 with TRBJ1-1; D gene uncertain. CDR3 length equals 13 residues. V was pared by 0 bases and J by 7 bases, with 9 bases between. Germline CDR1 is SGHVS and CDR2 is FNYEAQ.

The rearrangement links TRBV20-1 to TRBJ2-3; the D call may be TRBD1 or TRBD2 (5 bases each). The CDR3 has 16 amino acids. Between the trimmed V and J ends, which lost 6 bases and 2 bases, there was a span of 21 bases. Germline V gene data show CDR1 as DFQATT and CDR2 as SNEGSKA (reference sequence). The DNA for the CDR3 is TGCAGTGCCATCGGGGCCCAAGAATCGGACACAGATACGCAGTATTTT. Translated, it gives CSAIGAQESDTDTQYF.

Here the CDR3 reads CASSIAGPEIRSSYEQYF. The CDR3, as DNA: TGTGCCAGCAGTATCGCGGGGCCCGAAATTAGAAGCTCCTACGAGCAGTACTTC. This chain joins TRBV27 and TRBJ2-7, with a tentative D call TRBD2 (6 bases). Trimming cost V 5 bases and J 0 bases, with 23 bases left between them. Germline V gene sequence: CDR1 MNHEY, CDR2 SMNVEV (reference sequence). The CDR3 has 18 residues.

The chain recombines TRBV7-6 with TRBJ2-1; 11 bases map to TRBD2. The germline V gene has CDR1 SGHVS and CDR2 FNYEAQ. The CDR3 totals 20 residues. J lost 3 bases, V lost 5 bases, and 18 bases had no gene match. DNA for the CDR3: TGTGCCAGCAGCGCCCCCACTAGCGGGGGCCCCTCAACCGACTACAATGAGCAGTTCTTC. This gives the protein CASSAPTSGGPSTDYNEQFF.

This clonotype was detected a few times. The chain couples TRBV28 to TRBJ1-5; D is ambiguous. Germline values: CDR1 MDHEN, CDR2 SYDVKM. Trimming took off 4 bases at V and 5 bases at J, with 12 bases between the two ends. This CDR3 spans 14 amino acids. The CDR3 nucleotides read TGTGCCAGCAGTTCCCGGGGTCTGGATCAGCCCCAGCATTTT. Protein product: CASSSRGLDQPQHF.

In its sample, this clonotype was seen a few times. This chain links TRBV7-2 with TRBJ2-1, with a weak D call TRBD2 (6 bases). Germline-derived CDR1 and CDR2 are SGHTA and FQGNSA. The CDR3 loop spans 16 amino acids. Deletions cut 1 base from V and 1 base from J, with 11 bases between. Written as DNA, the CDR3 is TGTGCCAGCAGCTTAGATCTTGGGGGGTCCTACAATGAGCAGTTCTTC. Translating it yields CASSLDLGGSYNEQFF.

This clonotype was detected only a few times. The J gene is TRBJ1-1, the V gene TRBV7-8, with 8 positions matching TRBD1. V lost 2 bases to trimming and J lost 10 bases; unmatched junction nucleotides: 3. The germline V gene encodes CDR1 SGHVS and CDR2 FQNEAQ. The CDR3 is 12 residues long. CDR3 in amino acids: CASSLRTGGAFF. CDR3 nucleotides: TGTGCCAGCAGCTTAAGAACAGGGGGAGCTTTCTTT.

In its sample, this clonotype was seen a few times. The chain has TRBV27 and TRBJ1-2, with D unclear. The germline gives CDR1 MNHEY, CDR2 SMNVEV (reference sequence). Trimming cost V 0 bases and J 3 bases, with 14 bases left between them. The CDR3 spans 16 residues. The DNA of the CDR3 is TGTGCCAGCAGTTTATCTTCGGGTCGAACATACTATGGCTACACCTTC. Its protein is CASSLSSGRTYYGYTF.

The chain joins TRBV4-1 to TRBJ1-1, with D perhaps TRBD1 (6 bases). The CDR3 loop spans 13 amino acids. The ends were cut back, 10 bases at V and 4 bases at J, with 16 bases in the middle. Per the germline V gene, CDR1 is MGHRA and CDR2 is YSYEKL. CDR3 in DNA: TGCGCCACTCGATCAGGACAGTTCACTGAAGCTTTCTTT. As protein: CATRSGQFTEAFF.